This T cell receptor (beta chain) was found in a study of T-cell reconstitution after alpha-beta-depleted transplantation in children. Study conclusions and caveats: Expanded graft clones numbering several hundred reportedly gave rise to alpha-beta T cells about two months after transplant. Surviving recipient T cells and thymic progenitors underlay high day-60 TCRbeta diversity in some patients.

This clonotype has at least ten counts. What it recognizes is unknown. CDR1 MNHNS and CDR2 SASEGT come from the germline V gene. V gave up 1 base and J gave up 5 bases, with 14 bases separating them. The CDR3 spans 15 residues. As it was prepared, the TCRbeta library received unique molecular identifiers. A single record per CDR3 protein comes from TCRdb applying MiXCR to the PCR reads. The data hold 15,000 or so distinct CDR3 sequences, with roughly 4.7% observed a single time. The TCR sequence derives from a boy aged 5-17 years with acute lymphoblastic leukemia, due to receive a stem cell transplant. The sequenced sample was PBMCs, obtained before TCRalphabeta/CD19-depleted stem cell transplant. The rearrangement joins TRBV6-1 to TRBJ1-1; D gene uncertain. This CDR3 is CASSEDRRPSTEAFF. CDR3 nucleotide sequence: TGTGCCAGCAGTGAAGATCGAAGGCCCTCTACTGAAGCTTTCTTT.